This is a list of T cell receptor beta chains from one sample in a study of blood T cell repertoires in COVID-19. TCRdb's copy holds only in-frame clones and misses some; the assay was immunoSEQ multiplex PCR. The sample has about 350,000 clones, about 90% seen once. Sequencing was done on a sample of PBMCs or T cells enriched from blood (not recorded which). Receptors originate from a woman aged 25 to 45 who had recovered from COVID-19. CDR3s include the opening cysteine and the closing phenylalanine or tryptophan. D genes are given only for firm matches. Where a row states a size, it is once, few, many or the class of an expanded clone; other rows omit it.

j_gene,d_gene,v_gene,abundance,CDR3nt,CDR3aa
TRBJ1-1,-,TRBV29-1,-,TGCAGCGTCAGTTCGAACACTGAAGCTTTCTTT,CSVSSNTEAFF
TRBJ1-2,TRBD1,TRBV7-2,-,TGTGCCAGCAGCTTAGGACAGGGGGTCTCCTATGGCTACACCTTC,CASSLGQGVSYGYTF
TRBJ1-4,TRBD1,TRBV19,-,TGTGCCAGTGGAAAGGGGACAGCAACTAATGAAAAACTGTTTTTT,CASGKGTATNEKLFF
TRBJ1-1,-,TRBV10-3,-,TGTGCCATCAGTGACGGGGGGGCGGTAACTGAAGCTTTCTTT,CAISDGGAVTEAFF
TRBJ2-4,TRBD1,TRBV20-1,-,TGCAGTGCTAGTCAGAGGGGGCGAAACATTCAGTACTTC,CSASQRGRNIQYF
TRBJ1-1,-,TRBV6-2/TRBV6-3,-,TGTGCCAGCAGTTACGGTGTAGAAGGCAGCGCTGAAGCTTTCTTT,CASSYGVEGSAEAFF
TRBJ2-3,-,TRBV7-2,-,TGTGCCAGCAGCTTTTCTACTACGCAGTATTTT,CASSFSTTQYF
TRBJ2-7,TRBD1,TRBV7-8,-,TGTGCCAGCGGGACAGCCTTTTCCTACGAGCAGTACTTC,CASGTAFSYEQYF
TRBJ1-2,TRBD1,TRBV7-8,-,TGTGCCAGCAGCGCGACAGGGCTTGGCTATGGCTACACCTTC,CASSATGLGYGYTF
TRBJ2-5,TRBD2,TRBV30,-,TGTGCCTGGGCCCCCCACAGCGGGGGAGAAGAGACCCAGTACTTC,CAWAPHSGGEETQYF
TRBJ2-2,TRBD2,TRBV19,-,TGTGCCAGTAATGGGGAGGGTGACAGCAGTATGAGCCCGGTATTCAACACCGGGGAGCTGTTTTTT,CASNGEGDSSMSPVFNTGELFF
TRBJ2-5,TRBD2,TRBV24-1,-,TGTGCCACCAGTGACCCAGTAGCGGGGGCGGGAGAGACCCAGTACTTC,CATSDPVAGAGETQYF
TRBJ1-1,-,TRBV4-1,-,TGCGCCAGCAGCCAAGATATGCAGATCACTGAAGCTTTCTTT,CASSQDMQITEAFF
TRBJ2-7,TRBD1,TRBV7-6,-,TGTGCCAGCAGCCTTTACAGGGGTGCGGGCTACGAGCAGTACTTC,CASSLYRGAGYEQYF
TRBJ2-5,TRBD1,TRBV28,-,TGTGCCAGCAGTCCCAGACAGGGCTCGGAGACCCAGTACTTC,CASSPRQGSETQYF
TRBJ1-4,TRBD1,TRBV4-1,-,TGCGCCAGCAGCCAAGTAGGTGGGACAGGGTACGAAAAACTGTTTTTT,CASSQVGGTGYEKLFF
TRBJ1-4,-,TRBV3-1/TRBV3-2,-,TGTGCCAGCAGCCCCCCGTCCAATGAAAAACTGTTTTTT,CASSPPSNEKLFF
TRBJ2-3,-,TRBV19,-,TGTGCCAGTAGTAACTTCGGGGGAGGCACAGATACGCAGTATTTT,CASSNFGGGTDTQYF
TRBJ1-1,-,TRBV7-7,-,TGTGCCAGCAGCTTCTCTCCCAACACTGAAGCTTTCTTT,CASSFSPNTEAFF
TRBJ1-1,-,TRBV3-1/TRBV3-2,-,TGTGCCAGCAGCAAGAGGGGGGGCAAGAACACTGAAGCTTTCTTT,CASSKRGGKNTEAFF
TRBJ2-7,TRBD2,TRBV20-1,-,TGCAGTGCTAGTCGACTAGCGGGGCCCAACGAGCAGTACTTC,CSASRLAGPNEQYF
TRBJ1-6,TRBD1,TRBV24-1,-,TGTGCCACCAGTGACCTAGACAGGGGCTCCTATAATTCACCCCTCCACTTT,CATSDLDRGSYNSPLHF
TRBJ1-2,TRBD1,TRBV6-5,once,TGTGCCAGCAGCCGGACAGGGGATGGCTATGGCTACACCTTC,CASSRTGDGYGYTF
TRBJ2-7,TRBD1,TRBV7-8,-,TGTGCCAGCAGCACAAGACAGGGACCGTCCTACGAGCAGTACTTC,CASSTRQGPSYEQYF
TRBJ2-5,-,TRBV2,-,TGTGCCAGCAGTGAGGTCGGGGAGAAGACCCAGTACTTC,CASSEVGEKTQYF
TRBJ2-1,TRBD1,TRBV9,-,TGTGCCAGCAGCATCGGACAGGGGGCAGGGAATGAGCAGTTCTTC,CASSIGQGAGNEQFF
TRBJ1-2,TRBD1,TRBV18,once,TGTGCCAGCTCACCAACGGGACAGGGACTATATGGCTACACCTTC,CASSPTGQGLYGYTF
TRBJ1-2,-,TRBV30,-,TGTGCCTGGAGTGTAGGGGTCCTCATTAACTATGGCTACACCTTC,CAWSVGVLINYGYTF
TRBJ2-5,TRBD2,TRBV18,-,TGTGCCAGCTCACCATCCACTAGCGGGGGGACCAACTTC,CASSPSTSGGTNF
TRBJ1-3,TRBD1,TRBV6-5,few,TGTGCCAGCACCATGCGACAGGGGGCAGGGAACACCATATATTTT,CASTMRQGAGNTIYF
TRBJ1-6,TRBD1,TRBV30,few,TGTGCCTGGACAAGGGGGCCTAATTCACCCCTCCACTTT,CAWTRGPNSPLHF
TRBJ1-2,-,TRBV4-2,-,TGTGCCAGCAGCCAAGACGACACGACCGCTAACTATGGCTACACCTTC,CASSQDDTTANYGYTF
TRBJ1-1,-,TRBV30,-,TGTGCCTGGAGTGTAGTCGGGAACACTGAAGCTTTCTTT,CAWSVVGNTEAFF
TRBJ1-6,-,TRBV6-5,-,TGTGCCAGCAGGGTGAGTTGGACAGAGAATTCACCCCTCCACTTT,CASRVSWTENSPLHF
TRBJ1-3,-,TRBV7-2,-,TGTGCCAGCAGCTGGCGGGAAGACACCATATATTTT,CASSWREDTIYF